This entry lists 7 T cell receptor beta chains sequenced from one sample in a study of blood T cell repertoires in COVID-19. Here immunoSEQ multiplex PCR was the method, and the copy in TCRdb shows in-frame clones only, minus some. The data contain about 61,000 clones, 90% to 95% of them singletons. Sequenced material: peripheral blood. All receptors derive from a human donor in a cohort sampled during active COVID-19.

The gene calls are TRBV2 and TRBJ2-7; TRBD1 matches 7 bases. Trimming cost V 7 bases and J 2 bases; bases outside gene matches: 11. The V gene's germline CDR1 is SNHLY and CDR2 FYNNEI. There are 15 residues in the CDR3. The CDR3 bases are TGTGCCAGCACTACCCCAGGGGGTCGTGCCTACGAGCAGTACTTC. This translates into CASTTPGGRAYEQYF.

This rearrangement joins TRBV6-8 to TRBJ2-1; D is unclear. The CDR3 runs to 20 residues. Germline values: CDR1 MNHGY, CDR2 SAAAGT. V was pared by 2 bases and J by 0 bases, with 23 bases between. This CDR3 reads CASSYPTKSHSSSSYNEQFF. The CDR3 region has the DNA TGTGCCAGCAGTTACCCCACCAAATCGCATAGTAGTAGCTCCTACAATGAGCAGTTCTTC.

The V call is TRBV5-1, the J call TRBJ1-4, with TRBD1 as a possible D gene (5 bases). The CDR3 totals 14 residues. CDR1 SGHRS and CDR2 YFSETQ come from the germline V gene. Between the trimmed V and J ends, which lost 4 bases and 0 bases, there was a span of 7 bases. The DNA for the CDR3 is TGCGCCAGCAGCCTAGGGGCAACTAATGAAAAACTGTTTTTT. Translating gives CASSLGATNEKLFF. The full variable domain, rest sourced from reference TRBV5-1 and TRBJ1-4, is KAGVTQTPRYLIKTRGQQVTLSCSPISGHRSVSWYQQTPGQGLQFLFEYFSETQRNKGNFPGRFSGRQFSNSRSEMNVSTLELGDSALYLCASSLGATNEKLFFGSGTQLSVL.

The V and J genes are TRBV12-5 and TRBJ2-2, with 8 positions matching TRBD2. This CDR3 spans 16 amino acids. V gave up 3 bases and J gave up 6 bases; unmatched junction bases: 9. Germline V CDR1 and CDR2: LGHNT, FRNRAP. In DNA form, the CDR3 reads TGTGCTAGTGGTTTTAATCCGGGAGGGGGACCCGGGGAGCTGTTTTTT. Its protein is CASGFNPGGGPGELFF.

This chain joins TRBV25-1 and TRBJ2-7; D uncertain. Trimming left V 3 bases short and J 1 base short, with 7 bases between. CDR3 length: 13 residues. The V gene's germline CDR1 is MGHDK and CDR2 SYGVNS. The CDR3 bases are TGTGCCAGCAGTGAGGCGACTTCCTACGAGCAGTACTTC. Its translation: CASSEATSYEQYF.

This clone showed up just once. CDR3 residues: CASAKHYGYTF. CDR3 sequence (DNA): TGTGCCAGCGCTAAGCACTATGGCTACACCTTC. The chain has TRBV28 and TRBJ1-2; D is unresolved. V was pared by 8 bases and J by 3 bases, with 7 bases between. The CDR3 is 11 residues long. Germline V gene data show CDR1 as MDHEN and CDR2 as SYDVKM.

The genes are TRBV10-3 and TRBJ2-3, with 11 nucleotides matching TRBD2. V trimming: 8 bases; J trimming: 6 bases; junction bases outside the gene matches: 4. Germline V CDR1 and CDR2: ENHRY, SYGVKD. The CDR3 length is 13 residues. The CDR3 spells CAILLAGADTQYF. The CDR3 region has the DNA TGTGCCATCTTACTAGCGGGAGCGGATACGCAGTATTTT.